The 21 T cell receptor beta chains presented below share a single source sample, sequenced in a study of cytomegalovirus exposure and HLA in healthy donors. PCR amplification relied on 60 Vbeta primers (plus 13 Jbeta primers). Method: immunoSEQ multiplex PCR; TCRdb's copy keeps in-frame clones and lacks some. Of 130,000 or so clones listed, 88% are singletons. The sample consisted of PBMCs. The receptors were sampled from a woman aged 40 to 49 in good health and CMV-seronegative.

Note on this clone: A junction end diverges from the germline sequence, so it may reflect a read error. J is TRBJ2-2 and V is TRBV7-7; TRBD2 is a possible D gene (6 bases). CDR3 length: 13 amino acids. Germline V lookup: CDR1 SSHAT, CDR2 FNYEAQ (reference sequence). The CDR3 reads CASSPRDSGELFF. The CDR3 DNA sequence: TGTGCTAGCAGCCCTAGGGACTCCGGGGAGCTGTTTTTT.

The CDR3 region has the DNA TGTGCCAGCACCCGGGACACTATGAACACTGAAGCTTTCTTT. Translation: CASTRDTMNTEAFF. The gene calls are TRBV11-2 and TRBJ1-1; possible D gene TRBD1, 6 bases. The CDR3 is 14 residues long. Germline V gene data show CDR1 as SGHAT and CDR2 as FQNNGV. Trimming cost V 7 bases and J 0 bases, with 12 bases left between them.

CDR3 in DNA: TGTGCCAGCAGCTCGACTAGCGGGAAGGGGTACGAGCAGTACTTC. This sequence encodes CASSSTSGKGYEQYF. This chain connects TRBV7-9 to TRBJ2-7, with TRBD2 identical over 11 bases. CDR3 length: 15 residues. V gave up 4 bases and J gave up 4 bases; unmatched junction bases: 6. Germline V gene sequence: CDR1 SEHNR, CDR2 FQNEAQ (reference sequence). Based on the CDR3 plus reference TRBV7-9 and TRBJ2-7, the full variable domain is DTGVSQNPRHKITKRGQNVTFRCDPISEHNRLYWYRQTLGQGPEFLTYFQNEAQLEKSRLLSDRFSAERPKGSFSTLEIQRTEQGDSAMYLCASSSTSGKGYEQYFGPGTRLTVT.

The chain has TRBV19 and TRBJ2-1, with D maybe TRBD2 (6 bases). With 5 bases removed from V and 7 bases from J, the gap between germline ends came to 18 bases. Germline-derived CDR1 and CDR2 are LNHDA and SQIVND (reference sequence). The CDR3 totals 15 residues. For the CDR3, the DNA is TGTGCCAGTAGTCTTGGCGGGACGGACTATAATGAGCAGTTCTTC. This codes for CASSLGGTDYNEQFF.

The V and J genes are TRBV11-3 and TRBJ2-5, with D tentatively TRBD2 (5 bases). CDR1 and CDR2 from the germline V gene are SGHNT and YENEEA. V was trimmed by 5 bases and J by 11 bases, leaving 21 bases between them. This CDR3 has 14 residues. CDR3 DNA: TGTGCCAGCAGCCCCCGGATCGGGGTGGGTGAGCAGTACTTC. It yields the protein CASSPRIGVGEQYF.

This chain joins TRBV28 and TRBJ1-2, with D maybe TRBD1 (5 bases). The germline V gene encodes CDR1 MDHEN and CDR2 SYDVKM. V was trimmed by 10 bases and J by 7 bases, leaving 25 bases between them. The CDR3 has 15 amino acids. Here the CDR3 reads CATTDSYGQGLGYTF. The CDR3 nucleotides read TGTGCCACCACCGACTCATACGGGCAGGGACTTGGCTACACCTTC.

The chain joins TRBV28 to TRBJ2-3; no firm D call. The CDR3 length is 15 residues. Trimming removed 3 bases from V and 4 bases from J, with 14 bases in between. The germline V gene encodes CDR1 MDHEN and CDR2 SYDVKM. CDR3 protein: CASSLVGAPPDTQYF. The CDR3 region has the DNA TGTGCCAGCAGTTTGGTGGGCGCGCCCCCAGATACGCAGTATTTT. The whole variable domain, filled in from reference TRBV28 and TRBJ2-3, reads DVKVTQSSRYLVKRTGEKVFLECVQDMDHENMFWYRQDPGLGLRLIYFSYDVKMKEKGDIPEGYSVSREKKERFSLILESASTNQTSMYLCASSLVGAPPDTQYFGPGTRLTVL.

V gene TRBV6-1 combines with J gene TRBJ1-5; D gene uncertain. V was cut by 1 base and J by 10 bases, with 14 bases left in between. Germline loops: CDR1 MNHNS, CDR2 SASEGT. The CDR3 loop spans 14 amino acids. CDR3 amino acids: CASSEVSSLPPQHF. As DNA, the CDR3 is TGTGCCAGCAGTGAAGTTAGCTCGCTCCCCCCCCAGCATTTT.

This clone was seen just once. J is TRBJ2-1 and V is TRBV5-1; the D gene is possibly TRBD2 (5 bases). Trimming stripped 0 bases from V and 5 bases from J, with 12 bases between. The CDR3 contains 15 residues. Germline V gene lookup returns CDR1 SGHRS and CDR2 YFSETQ. The CDR3 region is CASSLERVINNEQFF. In DNA, the CDR3 is TGCGCCAGCAGCTTGGAGAGGGTGATAAACAATGAGCAGTTCTTC.

This chain uses TRBV19 with TRBJ2-7; possible D gene TRBD2, 6 bases. CDR1 is LNHDA, CDR2 SQIVND, per germline (reference sequence). V gave up 1 base and J gave up 3 bases, with 19 bases separating them. The CDR3 totals 17 residues. The CDR3 nucleotides are TGTGCCAGTAGTATAGCCCCCGGCGGGACGGTGAACTACGAGCAGTACTTC. Residues: CASSIAPGGTVNYEQYF.

This chain connects TRBV7-9 to TRBJ2-1, with TRBD1 matching 8 bases. After removal of 5 bases from V and 1 base from J, the junction contained 4 bases not matched to a gene. This CDR3 comprises 15 residues. In germline, CDR1 is SEHNR, CDR2 FQNEAQ (reference sequence). The CDR3 region is CASSDRGNSYNEQFF. CDR3 in DNA: TGTGCCAGCAGCGACAGGGGTAATTCCTACAATGAGCAGTTCTTC.

The rearrangement joins TRBV7-2 to TRBJ2-5; D might be TRBD2 (6 bases). Germline V gene lookup returns CDR1 SGHTA and CDR2 FQGNSA. V was cut by 5 bases and J by 2 bases, with 12 bases left in between. This CDR3 is built from 14 residues. The CDR3 loop is CASSIGGSQETQYF. Here the CDR3 DNA reads TGTGCCAGCAGCATCGGGGGTTCGCAAGAGACCCAGTACTTC.

The gene calls are TRBV7-9 and TRBJ2-3, with 7 bases lining up with TRBD2. This CDR3 contains 15 residues. CDR1 is SEHNR and CDR2 is FQNEAQ in the germline V gene (reference sequence). Unmatched junction bases numbered 6, after V lost 6 bases and J lost 0 bases. CDR3 sequence: CASSHSGASTDTQYF. The CDR3 DNA sequence: TGTGCCAGCAGTCACAGCGGGGCCAGCACAGATACGCAGTATTTT.

The chain combines TRBV27 with TRBJ2-5, with TRBD2 matching over 12 bases. J lost 5 bases, V lost 4 bases, and 5 bases had no gene match. This CDR3 is built from 15 residues. Germline V gives CDR1 MNHEY, CDR2 SMNVEV (reference sequence). The CDR3 is CASSSTSGSRETQYF. DNA for the CDR3: TGTGCCAGCAGTTCGACTAGCGGGAGCCGGGAGACCCAGTACTTC.

This chain joins TRBV23-1 and TRBJ1-3; 9 bases are shared with TRBD1. TRBV23-1 is placed among ORFs of uncertain function. The CDR3 consists of 19 residues. With V trimmed by 5 bases and J by 2 bases, 16 bases remained unmatched. DNA of the CDR3: TGCGCCAGCAGTTTCCCGGGACAGGGCCCGCCGGGGGCTGGAAACACCATATATTTT. Translating gives CASSFPGQGPPGAGNTIYF.

This chain uses TRBV7-8 with TRBJ2-1; the D gene is possibly TRBD1 (5 bases). CDR3 length: 15 amino acids. Germline V lookup: CDR1 SGHVS, CDR2 FQNEAQ. The V gene lost 1 base and the J gene lost 7 bases, with 14 bases spanning the gap. This CDR3 is CASSLGRVGGNEQFF. The CDR3 DNA is TGTGCCAGCAGCTTAGGCAGGGTAGGTGGAAATGAGCAGTTCTTC.

This clone showed up just once. V is TRBV7-6 and J is TRBJ2-1; TRBD2 is a possible D gene (6 bases). CDR1 is SGHVS and CDR2 is FNYEAQ in the germline V gene. Trimming pared 0 bases from V and 6 bases from J, leaving 15 bases between. The CDR3 is made up of 16 amino acids. The CDR3 nucleotides are TGTGCCAGCAGCTTAGCGGTACCCCGGAGGGGCAATGAGCAGTTCTTC. It translates to CASSLAVPRRGNEQFF.

The chain joins TRBV5-4 to TRBJ2-2; TRBD2 agrees at 13 bases. V shed 4 bases and J 7 bases; nucleotides not matched to a gene: 7. The CDR3 loop spans 16 amino acids. Germline values: CDR1 SGHNT, CDR2 YYREEE (reference sequence). The CDR3 DNA is TGTGCCAGCAGCCGACGGACTAGCGGGAGAGGCGGGGAGCTGTTTTTT. Residues: CASSRRTSGRGGELFF.

The chain combines TRBV4-3 with TRBJ2-7; the match to TRBD2 covers 10 bases. V was pared by 4 bases and J by 3 bases, with 6 bases of the junction left unmatched. The CDR3 has 15 amino acids. Germline V gene sequence: CDR1 LGHNA, CDR2 YSLEER. The CDR3 region is CASSPTSGNFYEQYF. DNA for the CDR3: TGCGCCAGCAGCCCTACTAGCGGGAATTTCTACGAGCAGTACTTC.

Remarks on this clone: One junction end disagrees with the germline gene, perhaps due to a read error. The gene calls are TRBV7-9 and TRBJ1-2; D gene ambiguous. The CDR3 is 12 residues long. Per the germline V gene, CDR1 is SEHNR and CDR2 is FQNEAQ (reference sequence). The CDR3 reads CSSSGQRYGYTF. In DNA form, the CDR3 reads TGTTCCAGCAGCGGCCAGCGATATGGCTACACCTTC.

The V call is TRBV7-9, the J call TRBJ2-1; D is uncertain. The V end was cut by 5 bases, the J end by 5 bases, with 4 bases between. The CDR3 covers 11 residues. Germline V gene sequence: CDR1 SEHNR, CDR2 FQNEAQ (reference sequence). The CDR3 loop is CASSPDNEQFF. CDR3 DNA sequence: TGTGCCAGCAGCCCGGACAATGAGCAGTTCTTC.